One sample yielded the 2 T cell receptor beta chains listed below, sequenced in a study of blood T cells in healthy people across ages. A second about 6 to 12 cycle PCR used barcoded and J-beta primers. TCRdb independently ran MiXCR on the 5' RACE reads; one entry per CDR3 protein. The profile shows 720,000 or so distinct CDR3 sequences, around two fifths of them singletons. The sequencing sample was made of blood. The receptor source for this set is an elderly man in good health.

The chain carries TRBV7-6 and TRBJ2-5; no firm D call. Germline V gene lookup returns CDR1 SGHVS and CDR2 FNYEAQ. With 3 bases removed from V and 5 bases from J, the gap between germline ends came to 19 bases. This CDR3 has 16 residues. CDR3 sequence: CASSFPTEGVHETQYF. The CDR3 DNA reads TGTGCCAGCAGCTTCCCGACGGAAGGAGTTCACGAGACCCAGTACTTC.

In its sample, this clonotype was seen a few times. V gene TRBV14 combines with J gene TRBJ2-1; possibly TRBD2 for D (5 bases). Trimming shortened V by 2 bases and J by 4 bases, and 18 bases separated the two germline ends. This CDR3 region has 17 residues. The germline V gene has CDR1 SGHDN and CDR2 FVKESK. DNA of the CDR3: TGTGCCAGCAGCCAAAACCCCCAGGCCCGGACTTACAATGAGCAGTTCTTC. Translation gives CASSQNPQARTYNEQFF.